Presented here are 8 T cell receptor beta chains from one specimen sequenced in a study of tumor and adjacent non-tumor tissue in lung cancer. No cell sorting was done before RNA was extracted from the tissue. This non-tumor lung sample came from over 3 cm beyond the tumor edge. TCRbeta libraries were built with three rounds of nested PCR, modified from ARM-PCR. In TCRdb, the multiplex PCR reads were re-called with MiXCR into one record per CDR3 protein. The data contain around 80,000 distinct CDR3 sequences, less than 85% of them singletons. The material sequenced was distant non-tumor lung tissue. The source of these receptors is a man between 70 and 80 years old with non-small cell lung cancer.

This chain uses TRBV5-6 with TRBJ2-7; 8 bases are shared with TRBD1. This CDR3 comprises 16 residues. The germline CDR1 and CDR2 sequences are SGHDT and YYEEEE. The CDR3 loop reads CVGSSVVRDRSYEQYF. The DNA for the CDR3 is TGTGTCGGCAGCTCCGTTGTCCGGGACAGGTCCTACGAGCAGTACTTC.

With respect to this clonotype: The germline gene is not matched at one end of the junction; a read error may be the cause. This chain joins TRBV29-1 and TRBJ1-2, with D uncertain. The CDR3 spans 16 residues. CDR1 and CDR2 (germline): SQVTM, ANQGSEA. CDR3 DNA sequence: TGCAGCGTTGTCCCCTATCAATCTTCGGGAGAAGATGGCTACAGCTTT. It encodes CSVVPYQSSGEDGYSF.

The rearrangement links TRBV12-3 or TRBV12-4 to TRBJ2-2; D perhaps matches TRBD1 (5 bases). This CDR3 has 14 residues. The ends were cut back, 7 bases at V and 1 base at J, with 10 bases in the middle. CDR3 sequence (DNA): TGTGCCAGCACCCCCGACAGGAACACCGGGGAGCTGTTTTTT. Translated: CASTPDRNTGELFF.

The CDR3 nucleotides read TGCAGCGTTGACTCAGGGGTCAAGACGGGGAAGCTGTTTTTT. Translation gives CSVDSGVKTGKLFF. The V gene is TRBV29-1, the J gene TRBJ2-2; possible D gene TRBD1, 6 bases. CDR3 length: 14 residues. Germline loops: CDR1 SQVTM, CDR2 ANQGSEA. Trimming pared 3 bases from V and 12 bases from J, leaving 20 bases between.

The gene calls are TRBV28 and TRBJ2-6; 7 bases fit TRBD1. The V and J ends lost 6 bases and 0 bases, in that order; junction bases with no gene match: 11. Germline V CDR1 and CDR2: MDHEN, SYDVKM. The CDR3 sequence is 18 residues long. The CDR3 spells CASRLQWGQSSGANVLTF. The CDR3 DNA reads as TGTGCCAGCAGATTACAGTGGGGACAGAGCTCTGGGGCCAACGTCCTGACTTTC. Based on the CDR3 plus reference TRBV28 and TRBJ2-6, the full variable domain is DVKVTQSSRYLVKRTGEKVFLECVQDMDHENMFWYRQDPGLGLRLIYFSYDVKMKEKGDIPEGYSVSREKKERFSLILESASTNQTSMYLCASRLQWGQSSGANVLTFGAGSRLTVL.

Note on this clonotype: An end of the junction does not agree with germline; a read error may underlie this. The V call is TRBV4-2, the J call TRBJ2-2; 15 positions agree with TRBD2. Germline CDR1 and CDR2: LGHNA and YNFKEQ. This CDR3 has 18 residues. The CDR3 region is CASSQWTSGRADIGELFF. In DNA, the CDR3 is TGTGCGAGCAGCCAATGGACTAGCGGGAGGGCGGACATCGGGGAGCTGTTTTTT.

As to this clonotype: In this CDR3 the conserved last residue, phenylalanine or tryptophan, is missing, so a read error is likely. It is unclear where the CDR3 begins or ends on the DNA, so no DNA is shown, and the CDR3 is as TCRdb lists it. The chain is built from TRBV12-3 or TRBV12-4 and TRBJ2-1. The CDR3 spans 13 residues, counting both ends. The CDR3 region is CASSRELYNEQLS.

This clonotype was observed a single time. The gene calls are TRBV28 and TRBJ2-7; TRBD1 agrees at 8 bases. V was pared by 7 bases and J by 2 bases, with 7 bases of the junction left unmatched. Germline-derived CDR1 and CDR2 are MDHEN and SYDVKM. The CDR3 consists of 14 residues. CDR3: CASTRGQGAYEQYF. The CDR3 DNA reads as TGTGCCAGCACCAGAGGACAGGGAGCCTACGAGCAGTACTTC.